The 10 T cell receptor beta chains presented below share a single source sample, sequenced in a study of T cells in localized non-small cell lung cancer. The protocol was immunoSEQ multiplex PCR, while the TCRdb copy is restricted to in-frame clones and leaves out a portion. The table lists 2,000 to 3,000 clones, 20% to 25% of them singletons, with roughly 19% in the top ten. The specimen comprised normal lung tissue next to the tumor, sampled before any cancer treatment. These receptors were obtained from a female donor with stage II lung adenocarcinoma.

This clone was seen a few times. The chain couples TRBV9 to TRBJ1-3; D is ambiguous. V was shortened by 5 bases and J by 8 bases, with 11 bases between the two germline ends. This CDR3 region has 12 residues. Germline values: CDR1 SGDLS, CDR2 YYNGEE. In nucleotides, the CDR3 is TGTGCCAGCAGTGAGAATATGCACACCATATATTTT. It encodes CASSENMHTIYF.

This clone was counted between two and nine times. The rearrangement joins TRBV7-5 to TRBJ2-3; the table's D gene call, TRBD1, was not cross checked with the DNA. TRBV7-5 is an annotated pseudogene. The CDR3 has 14 amino acids. DNA of the CDR3: TGTGCCAGCAGCCATTGGGGGCCCACAGATACGCAGTATTTT. Its protein is CASSHWGPTDTQYF.

This clone rates as medium-sized. This chain uses TRBV11-3 with TRBJ1-6; TRBD1 might be the D (5 bases). V dropped 5 bases and J dropped 6 bases, with 11 bases sitting between them. Looked up from germline, CDR1 is SGHNT and CDR2 is YENEEA. The length of the CDR3 is 14 residues. The CDR3 nucleotides read TGTGCCAGCAGCCAGGGACGCCCTAATTCACCCCTCCACTTT. This translates into CASSQGRPNSPLHF.

The chain links TRBV19 to TRBJ1-1; 9 bases map to TRBD1. The V and J ends lost 3 bases and 6 bases, in that order; junction bases with no gene match: 5. Germline CDR1 LNHDA, CDR2 SQIVND (reference sequence). The CDR3 extends over 14 amino acids. The CDR3 here is CASSITGGAAEAFF. The CDR3, as DNA: TGTGCCAGTAGTATTACAGGGGGCGCCGCTGAAGCTTTCTTT. The full variable domain, its missing parts supplied by reference TRBV19 and TRBJ1-1, is DGGITQSPKYLFRKEGQNVTLSCEQNLNHDAMYWYRQDPGQGLRLIYYSQIVNDFQKGDIAEGYSVSREKKESFPLTVTSAQKNPTAFYLCASSITGGAAEAFFGQGTRLTVV.

The V call is TRBV18, the J call TRBJ1-2, with D perhaps matching TRBD1 (6 bases). The CDR3 runs to 16 residues. The V gene's germline CDR1 is KGHSH and CDR2 LQKENI. V was trimmed by 2 bases and J by 7 bases, leaving 20 bases between them. In DNA form, the CDR3 reads TGTGCCAGCTCACCAGAACGGGGGGCTGATCACTCTGGCTACACCTTC. The encoded protein is CASSPERGADHSGYTF.

By sample fraction, this clone is medium-sized (0.01 to 0.1%). J is TRBJ1-1 and V is TRBV11-3, with 8 bases aligning to TRBD1. After removal of 5 bases from V and 3 bases from J, the junction contained 8 bases not matched to a gene. Germline values: CDR1 SGHNT, CDR2 YENEEA. The CDR3 covers 15 residues. CDR3: CASSVWTGWDTEAFF. CDR3 nucleotides: TGTGCCAGCAGCGTTTGGACAGGGTGGGACACTGAAGCTTTCTTT.

This clone was seen a few times. The rearrangement joins TRBV30 to TRBJ2-7; 8 nucleotides agree with TRBD2. The CDR3 contains 14 residues. The V gene end was trimmed by 3 bases and the J gene end by 0 bases; junction bases not matched to a gene: 4. The germline CDR1 and CDR2 sequences are GTSNPN and SVGIG (reference sequence). CDR3 loop: CAWSGGGTSYEQYF. CDR3 DNA sequence: TGTGCCTGGAGCGGCGGGGGGACCTCCTACGAGCAGTACTTC.

The V and J genes are TRBV9 and TRBJ1-5; D is unclear. The CDR3 is made up of 12 amino acids. V was clipped by 3 bases and J by 11 bases, with 12 bases between them. Germline V gene lookup returns CDR1 SGDLS and CDR2 YYNGEE. CDR3 nucleotides: TGTGCCAGCAGCGGCCAACTGTCGACCCAGCATTTT. Translation gives CASSGQLSTQHF.

V gene TRBV6-8 combines with J gene TRBJ1-3, with 11 nucleotides matching TRBD1. Per germline, CDR1 MNHGY and CDR2 SAAAGT. The CDR3 covers 17 residues. The trim removed 4 bases at V and 4 bases at J, leaving 9 bases unmatched. The CDR3 reads CASSLSGTGGRGNTIYF. The CDR3 DNA reads TGTGCCAGCAGTTTATCTGGGACAGGGGGGAGAGGAAACACCATATATTTT.

The V and J genes are TRBV14 and TRBJ1-2; D perhaps matches TRBD1 (5 bases). Germline lookup yields CDR1 SGHDN and CDR2 FVKESK. The CDR3 sequence is 16 residues long. Deletions cut 3 bases from V and 4 bases from J, with 18 bases between. CDR3 sequence: CASSQTGEGLRYGYTF. The CDR3 DNA follows: TGTGCCAGCAGCCAGACTGGGGAGGGACTACGCTATGGCTACACCTTC.